The TCR beta chain under discussion was sequenced for a study of response to subunit inactivated influenza vaccine. Note on this clonotype: Its antigen is still unknown.

TCRdb re-called the RT-PCR reads with MiXCR, one entry per CDR3 protein. The top ten clones hold roughly a third of a sample with more than 150,000 distinct CDR3 sequences, approximately 12% of them seen once. The CDR3 runs 15 residues. Germline V gene lookup returns CDR1 SEHNR and CDR2 FQNEAQ (reference sequence). Deletions cut 3 bases from V and 0 bases from J, with 11 bases between. Whole-study results and caveats: Few additional T cells are recruited per seasonal influenza vaccination, authors suggested.

The rearrangement links TRBV7-9 to TRBJ2-5, with D unclear. This receptor was obtained from a man between 50 and 70 years old who received an inactivated influenza vaccine. Sequencing used CD8+ T cells sorted from PBMCs, obtained roughly 24 months after vaccination. CDR3 in amino acids: CASSLYDMHQETQYF. The DNA of the CDR3 is TGTGCCAGCAGCTTGTATGACATGCACCAAGAGACCCAGTACTTC.